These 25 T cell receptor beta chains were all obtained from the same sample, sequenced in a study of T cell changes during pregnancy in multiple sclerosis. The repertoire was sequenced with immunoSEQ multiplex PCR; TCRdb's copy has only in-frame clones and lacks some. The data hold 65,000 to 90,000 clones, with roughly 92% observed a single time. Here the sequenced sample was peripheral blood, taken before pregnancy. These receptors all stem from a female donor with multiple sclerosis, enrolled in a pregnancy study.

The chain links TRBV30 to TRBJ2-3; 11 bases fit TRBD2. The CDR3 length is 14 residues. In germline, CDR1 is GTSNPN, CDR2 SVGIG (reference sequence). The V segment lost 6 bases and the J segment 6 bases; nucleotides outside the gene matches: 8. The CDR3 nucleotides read TGTGCCTGCCTACTAGCGGGAGCGGCGGATACGCAGTATTTT. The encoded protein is CACLLAGAADTQYF. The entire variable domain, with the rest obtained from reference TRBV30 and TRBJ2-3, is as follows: SQTIHQWPATLVQPVGSPLSLECTVEGTSNPNLYWYRQAAGRGLQLLFYSVGIGQISSEVPQNLSASRPQDRQFILSSKKLLLSDSGFYLCACLLAGAADTQYFGPGTRLTVL.

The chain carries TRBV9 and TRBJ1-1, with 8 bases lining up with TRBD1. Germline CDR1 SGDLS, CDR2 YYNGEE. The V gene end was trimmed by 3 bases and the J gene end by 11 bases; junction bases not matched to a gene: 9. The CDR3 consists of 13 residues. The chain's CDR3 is CASSAGGGAYAFF. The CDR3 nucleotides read TGTGCCAGCAGCGCAGGGGGCGGGGCTTACGCTTTCTTT.

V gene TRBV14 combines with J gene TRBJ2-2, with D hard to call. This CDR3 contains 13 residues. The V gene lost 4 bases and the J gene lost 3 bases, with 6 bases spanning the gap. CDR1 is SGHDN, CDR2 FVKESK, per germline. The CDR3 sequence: CASSRRYTGELFF. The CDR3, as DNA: TGTGCCAGCAGCCGGCGGTACACCGGGGAGCTGTTTTTT.

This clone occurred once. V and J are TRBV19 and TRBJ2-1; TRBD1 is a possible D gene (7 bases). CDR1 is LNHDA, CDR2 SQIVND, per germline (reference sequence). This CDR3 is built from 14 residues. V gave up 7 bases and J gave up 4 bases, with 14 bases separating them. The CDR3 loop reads CASTGGGAYNEQFF. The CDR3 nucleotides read TGTGCCAGTACTGGAGGGGGCGCTTACAATGAGCAGTTCTTC.

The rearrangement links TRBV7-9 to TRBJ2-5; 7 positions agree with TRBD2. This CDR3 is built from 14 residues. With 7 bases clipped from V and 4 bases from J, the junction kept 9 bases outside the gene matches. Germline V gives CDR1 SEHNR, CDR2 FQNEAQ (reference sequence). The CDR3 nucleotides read TGTGCCAGCACGCTAGCGGTGGGGGGAGAGACCCAGTACTTC. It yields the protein CASTLAVGGETQYF.

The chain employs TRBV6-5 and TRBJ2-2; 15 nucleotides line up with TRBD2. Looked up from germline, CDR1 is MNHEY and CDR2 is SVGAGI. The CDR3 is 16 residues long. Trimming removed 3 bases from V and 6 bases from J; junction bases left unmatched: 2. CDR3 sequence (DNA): TGTGCCAGCAGTTATCGGACTAGCGGGAGGGCCGGGGAGCTGTTTTTT. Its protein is CASSYRTSGRAGELFF.

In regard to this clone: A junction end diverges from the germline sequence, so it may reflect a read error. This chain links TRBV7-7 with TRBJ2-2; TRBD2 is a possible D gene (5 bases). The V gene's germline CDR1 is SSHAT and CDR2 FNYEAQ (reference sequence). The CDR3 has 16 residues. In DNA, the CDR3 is TGTGCTAGCAGCATCGGACTGGGCCAGCCTTCCGGGGAGCTGTTTTTT. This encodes CASSIGLGQPSGELFF. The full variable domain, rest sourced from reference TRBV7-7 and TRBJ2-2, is GAGVSQSPRYKVTKRGQDVTLRCDPISSHATLYWYQQALGQGPEFLTYFNYEAQPDKSGLPSDRFSAERPEGSISTLTIQRTEQRDSAMYRCASSIGLGQPSGELFFGEGSRLTVL.

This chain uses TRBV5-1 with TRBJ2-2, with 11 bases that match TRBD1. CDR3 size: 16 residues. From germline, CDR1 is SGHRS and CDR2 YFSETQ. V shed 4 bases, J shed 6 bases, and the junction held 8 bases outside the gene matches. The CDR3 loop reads CASSPRGQGVSGELFF. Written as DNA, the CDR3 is TGCGCCAGCAGCCCACGGGGACAGGGGGTGTCCGGGGAGCTGTTTTTT. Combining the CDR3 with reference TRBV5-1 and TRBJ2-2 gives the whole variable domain KAGVTQTPRYLIKTRGQQVTLSCSPISGHRSVSWYQQTPGQGLQFLFEYFSETQRNKGNFPGRFSGRQFSNSRSEMNVSTLELGDSALYLCASSPRGQGVSGELFFGEGSRLTVL.

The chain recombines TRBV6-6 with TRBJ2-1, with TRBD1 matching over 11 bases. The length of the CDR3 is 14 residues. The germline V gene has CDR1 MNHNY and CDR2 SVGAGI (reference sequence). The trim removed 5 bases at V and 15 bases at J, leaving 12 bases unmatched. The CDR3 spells CASSQPPGQGDWFF. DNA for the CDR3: TGTGCCAGCAGTCAACCCCCGGGACAGGGGGACTGGTTCTTC.

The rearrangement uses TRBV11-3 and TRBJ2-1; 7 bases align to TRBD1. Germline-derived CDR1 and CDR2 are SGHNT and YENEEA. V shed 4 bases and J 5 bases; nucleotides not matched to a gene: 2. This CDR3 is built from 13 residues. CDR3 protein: CASSSQGNNEQFF. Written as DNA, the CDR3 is TGTGCCAGCAGCTCACAGGGGAACAATGAGCAGTTCTTC.

The CDR3 here is CASSLLANTEAFF. For the CDR3, the DNA is TGTGCCAGCAGCTTACTAGCAAACACTGAAGCTTTCTTT. J is TRBJ1-1 and V is TRBV7-9, with D uncertain. The germline CDR1 and CDR2 sequences are SEHNR and FQNEAQ (reference sequence). The CDR3 extends over 13 amino acids. Trimming shortened V by 2 bases and J by 2 bases, and 6 bases separated the two germline ends.

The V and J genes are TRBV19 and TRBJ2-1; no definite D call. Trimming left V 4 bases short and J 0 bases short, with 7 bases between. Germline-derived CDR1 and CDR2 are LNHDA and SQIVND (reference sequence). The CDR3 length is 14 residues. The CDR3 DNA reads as TGTGCCAGTAGTACTAGTAGCTCCTACAATGAGCAGTTCTTC. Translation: CASSTSSSYNEQFF.

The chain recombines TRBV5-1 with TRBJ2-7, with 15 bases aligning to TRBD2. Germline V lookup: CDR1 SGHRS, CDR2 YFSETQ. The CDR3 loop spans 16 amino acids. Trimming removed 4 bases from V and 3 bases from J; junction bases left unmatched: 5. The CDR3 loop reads CASSPGLAGGFYEQYF. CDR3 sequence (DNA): TGCGCCAGCAGCCCGGGACTAGCGGGAGGATTCTACGAGCAGTACTTC. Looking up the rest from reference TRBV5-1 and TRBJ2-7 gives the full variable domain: KAGVTQTPRYLIKTRGQQVTLSCSPISGHRSVSWYQQTPGQGLQFLFEYFSETQRNKGNFPGRFSGRQFSNSRSEMNVSTLELGDSALYLCASSPGLAGGFYEQYFGPGTRLTVT.

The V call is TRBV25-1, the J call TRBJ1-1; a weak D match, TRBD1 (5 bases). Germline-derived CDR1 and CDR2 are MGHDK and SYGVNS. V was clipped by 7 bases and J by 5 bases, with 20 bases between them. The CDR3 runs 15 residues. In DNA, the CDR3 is TGTGCCAGCACCTCCATAGGGGCAGCTGATACTGAAGCTTTCTTT. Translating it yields CASTSIGAADTEAFF.

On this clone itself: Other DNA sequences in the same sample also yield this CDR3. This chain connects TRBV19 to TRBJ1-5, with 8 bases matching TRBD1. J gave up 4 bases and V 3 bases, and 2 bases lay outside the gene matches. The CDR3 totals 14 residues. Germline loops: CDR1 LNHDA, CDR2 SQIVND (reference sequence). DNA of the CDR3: TGTGCCAGTAGTATTGGACAGGGTAATCAGCCCCAGCATTTT. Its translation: CASSIGQGNQPQHF.

The chain's CDR3 is CASSFRDRGRNTEAFF. CDR3 in DNA: TGTGCCAGCAGTTTCCGGGACAGGGGGAGGAACACTGAAGCTTTCTTT. The chain uses TRBV6-5 and TRBJ1-1, with 11 positions matching TRBD1. Unmatched junction bases numbered 5, after V lost 4 bases and J lost 1 base. CDR1 and CDR2 from the germline V gene are MNHEY and SVGAGI. This CDR3 spans 16 amino acids.

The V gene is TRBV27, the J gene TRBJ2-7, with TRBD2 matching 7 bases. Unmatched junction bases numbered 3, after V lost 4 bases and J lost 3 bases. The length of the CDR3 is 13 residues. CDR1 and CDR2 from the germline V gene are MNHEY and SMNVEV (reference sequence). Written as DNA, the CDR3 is TGTGCCAGCAGTTACGGCGGGAGCTACGAGCAGTACTTC. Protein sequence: CASSYGGSYEQYF.

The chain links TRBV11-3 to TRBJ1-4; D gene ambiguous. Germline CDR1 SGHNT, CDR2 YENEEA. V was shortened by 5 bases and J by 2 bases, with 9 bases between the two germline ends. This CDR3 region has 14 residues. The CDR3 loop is CASSPYGTNEKLFF. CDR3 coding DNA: TGTGCCAGCAGCCCCTACGGGACTAATGAAAAACTGTTTTTT.

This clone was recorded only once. The CDR3 bases are TGTGCCAGCAGCTTGACCCGGGGAGAAGGTGGCAATCAGCCCCAGCATTTT. Residues: CASSLTRGEGGNQPQHF. The gene calls are TRBV5-4 and TRBJ1-5; D ambiguous. Deletions cut 1 base from V and 2 bases from J, with 16 bases between. The CDR3 extends over 17 amino acids. Germline V lookup: CDR1 SGHNT, CDR2 YYREEE (reference sequence).

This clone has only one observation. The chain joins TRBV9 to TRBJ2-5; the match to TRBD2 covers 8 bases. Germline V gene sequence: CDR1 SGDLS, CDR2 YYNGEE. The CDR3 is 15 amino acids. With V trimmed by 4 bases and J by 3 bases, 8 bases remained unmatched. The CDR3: CASSPSPAGEETQYF. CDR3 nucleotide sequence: TGTGCCAGCAGCCCGAGCCCAGCGGGAGAAGAGACCCAGTACTTC.

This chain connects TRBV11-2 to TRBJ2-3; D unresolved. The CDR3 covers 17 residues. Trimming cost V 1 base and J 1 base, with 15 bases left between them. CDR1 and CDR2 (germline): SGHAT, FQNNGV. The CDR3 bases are TGTGCCAGCAGCTTAGGATCGAGGCCCGCCGGCACAGATACGCAGTATTTT. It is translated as CASSLGSRPAGTDTQYF.

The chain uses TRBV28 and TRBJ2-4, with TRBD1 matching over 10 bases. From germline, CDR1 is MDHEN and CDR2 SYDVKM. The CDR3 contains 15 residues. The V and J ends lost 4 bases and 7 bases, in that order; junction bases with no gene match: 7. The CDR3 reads CASSSSTGGGNIQYF. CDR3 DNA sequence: TGTGCCAGCAGTTCGTCGACAGGGGGCGGGAACATTCAGTACTTC.

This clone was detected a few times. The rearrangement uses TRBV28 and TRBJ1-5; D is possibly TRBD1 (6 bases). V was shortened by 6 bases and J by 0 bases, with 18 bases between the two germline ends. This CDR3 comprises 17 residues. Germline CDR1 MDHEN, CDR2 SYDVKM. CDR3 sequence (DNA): TGTGCCAGCAGACACCCTCCCGACAGGAGTAGCAATCAGCCCCAGCATTTT. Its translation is CASRHPPDRSSNQPQHF.

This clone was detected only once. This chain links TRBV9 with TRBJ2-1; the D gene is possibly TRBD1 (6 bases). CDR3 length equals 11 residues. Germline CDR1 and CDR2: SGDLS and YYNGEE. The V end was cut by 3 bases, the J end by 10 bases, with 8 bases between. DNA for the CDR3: TGTGCCAGCAGCGGGACAGAAGAGCAGTTCTTC. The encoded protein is CASSGTEEQFF.

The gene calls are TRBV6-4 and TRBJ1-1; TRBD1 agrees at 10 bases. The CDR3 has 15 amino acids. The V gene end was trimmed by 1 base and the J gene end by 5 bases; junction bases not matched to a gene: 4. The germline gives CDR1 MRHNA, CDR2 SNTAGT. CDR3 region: CASSDLGQGWTEAFF. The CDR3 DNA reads TGTGCCAGCAGTGACTTGGGACAGGGGTGGACTGAAGCTTTCTTT.